This is a list of T cell receptor beta chains from one sample in a study of T cells expressing NK-cell markers. Reprocessing the 5' RACE reads, TCRdb reports a single entry for every CDR3 protein and omits DNA. The sample has almost 450,000 distinct CDR3 sequences. The source material was blood T cells: a sorted CD56 or NKG2C T cell subset, CD4+ or CD8+ T cells, or bulk PBMC T cells (not recorded which). All receptors derive from a woman between 18 and 70 years old in good health. CDR3s include the opening cysteine and the closing phenylalanine or tryptophan.

J gene: TRBJ2-1; V gene: TRBV7-6; CDR3 protein: CASSPGLGIGNEQFF
J gene: TRBJ2-5; V gene: TRBV20-1; CDR3 protein: CSAPTSIEETQYF
J gene: TRBJ2-2; V gene: TRBV29-1; CDR3 protein: CSVGTGAHANTGELFF
J gene: TRBJ2-3; V gene: TRBV6-5; CDR3 protein: CASRAGLKTQYF
J gene: TRBJ2-4; V gene: TRBV28; CDR3 protein: CASSPRGTPGAKNIQYF
J gene: TRBJ2-1; V gene: TRBV7-8; CDR3 protein: CASSRVGDPDNEQFF
J gene: TRBJ2-1; V gene: TRBV29-1; CDR3 protein: CSGTGGLWNEQFF
J gene: TRBJ2-1; V gene: TRBV5-1; CDR3 protein: CASSSGAGGNEQFF
J gene: TRBJ2-3; V gene: TRBV28; CDR3 protein: CASSLSGRALDTQYF
J gene: TRBJ1-2; V gene: TRBV20-1; CDR3 protein: CSARQPGGTGTF
J gene: TRBJ2-1; V gene: TRBV24-1; CDR3 protein: CATGLDSYNEQFF
J gene: TRBJ2-1; V gene: TRBV4-2; CDR3 protein: CASSQSLDGLADPSYNEQFF
J gene: TRBJ2-1; V gene: TRBV3-1; CDR3 protein: CASRPAARAGGIGFNEQFF
J gene: TRBJ1-2; V gene: TRBV12-3/TRBV12-4; CDR3 protein: CASSLGSTNYGYTF
J gene: TRBJ2-3; V gene: TRBV7-8; CDR3 protein: CASRAGEDTQYF
J gene: TRBJ2-1; V gene: TRBV10-1; CDR3 protein: CASSRDESGSYNEQFF
J gene: TRBJ1-1; V gene: TRBV11-1; CDR3 protein: CASSGTGRGNTEAFF
J gene: TRBJ2-1; V gene: TRBV19; CDR3 protein: CASSIGGSGRTGNEQFF
J gene: TRBJ2-1; V gene: TRBV4-3; CDR3 protein: CASSQGWGTGGYNEQFF
J gene: TRBJ1-1; V gene: TRBV6-2/TRBV6-3; CDR3 protein: CASSYPRSDTEAFF
J gene: TRBJ1-2; V gene: TRBV29-1; CDR3 protein: CSATGGLYYGYTF
J gene: TRBJ1-6; V gene: TRBV2; CDR3 protein: CASSPTTSRNSPLHF
J gene: TRBJ2-3; V gene: TRBV19; CDR3 protein: CASRAGSVADTQYF
J gene: TRBJ1-1; V gene: TRBV4-2; CDR3 protein: CASSQEGSVNTEAFF
J gene: TRBJ2-1; V gene: TRBV14; CDR3 protein: CASSQEIGSSPNNEQFF
J gene: TRBJ2-3; V gene: TRBV4-3; CDR3 protein: CASSQAPAGGDLDTQYF
J gene: TRBJ2-5; V gene: TRBV5-5; CDR3 protein: CASSPDRPRETQYF
J gene: TRBJ2-3; V gene: TRBV18; CDR3 protein: CASSPTENTDTQYF
J gene: TRBJ2-7; V gene: TRBV6-5; CDR3 protein: CASSYGREGYEQYF
J gene: TRBJ2-1; V gene: TRBV5-4; CDR3 protein: CASSPTSGRTYNEQFF
J gene: TRBJ2-7; V gene: TRBV19; CDR3 protein: CASRGLLYEQYF
J gene: TRBJ2-3; V gene: TRBV4-3; CDR3 protein: CASSQDYRSSSDTQYF
J gene: TRBJ1-1; V gene: TRBV20-1; CDR3 protein: CSARDLGEAEAFF
J gene: TRBJ2-7; V gene: TRBV7-2; CDR3 protein: CASSLLQTSGKYEQYF
J gene: TRBJ1-1; V gene: TRBV5-5; CDR3 protein: CASSLGISGRDTEAFF
J gene: TRBJ2-3; V gene: TRBV3-1; CDR3 protein: CASSQDSPDTQYF
J gene: TRBJ2-1; V gene: TRBV27; CDR3 protein: CASKGVLPYNEQFF
J gene: TRBJ2-3; V gene: TRBV20-1; CDR3 protein: CSAHLGAGDTQYF
J gene: TRBJ2-1; V gene: TRBV4-3; CDR3 protein: CASSLQGAANEQFF
J gene: TRBJ2-1; V gene: TRBV28; CDR3 protein: CASSRTSGGQFF
J gene: TRBJ2-4; V gene: TRBV20-1; CDR3 protein: CSAEQGAENIQYF
J gene: TRBJ1-2; V gene: TRBV12-3/TRBV12-4; CDR3 protein: CASSLEGRLVDGYTF
J gene: TRBJ2-7; V gene: TRBV9; CDR3 protein: CASSPKRAGWPYEQYF
J gene: TRBJ1-5; V gene: TRBV12-3/TRBV12-4; CDR3 protein: CASRPGTGESNQPQHF
J gene: TRBJ2-7; V gene: TRBV3-1; CDR3 protein: CASSPGQYEQYF
J gene: TRBJ2-3; V gene: TRBV20-1; CDR3 protein: CSARRPAGTDTQYF
J gene: TRBJ2-1; V gene: TRBV20-1; CDR3 protein: CSALRLAGGPNEQFF
J gene: TRBJ2-5; V gene: TRBV6-2/TRBV6-3; CDR3 protein: CASSYSGSLYQYF
J gene: TRBJ1-4; V gene: TRBV5-1; CDR3 protein: CASSLDGSATNEKLFF
J gene: TRBJ1-5; V gene: TRBV19; CDR3 protein: CASSPVITTGRSNQPQHF
J gene: TRBJ2-1; V gene: TRBV12-3/TRBV12-4; CDR3 protein: CASRPYRDNEQFF
J gene: TRBJ2-7; V gene: TRBV30; CDR3 protein: CAWSSSGPYEQYF
J gene: TRBJ2-1; V gene: TRBV4-3; CDR3 protein: CASSQDPAGLGDEQFF
J gene: TRBJ2-1; V gene: TRBV20-1; CDR3 protein: CSASRGTSGDNEQFF
J gene: TRBJ2-1; V gene: TRBV25-1; CDR3 protein: CASSEKSGRVRNEQFF
J gene: TRBJ2-1; V gene: TRBV27; CDR3 protein: CASSRGLANEQFF
J gene: TRBJ2-5; V gene: TRBV6-1; CDR3 protein: CASSATPPGREAQETQYF